This T cell receptor beta chain was profiled in a study of shared clonotypes between healthy human individuals. CDR1 and CDR2 (germline): SEHNR, FQNEAQ (reference sequence). The junction had 12 bases not matched to a gene; V was cut back by 5 bases and J by 8 bases. CDR3 length: 16 amino acids. Deep-level assay runs were performed. Profiled with immunoSEQ multiplex PCR; TCRdb holds only in-frame clones, not every one. The sample yields about 1.5 million clones, 95% to 99% seen once. Sequencing input: naive CD4+ T cells sorted from blood. Subset in this sample: CD45RA+ positively selected. The source is a young man in good health. The chain couples TRBV7-9 to TRBJ2-1, with 10 bases lining up with TRBD2. This CDR3 is CASSPHSGRTPHEQFF. CDR3 coding DNA: TGTGCCAGCAGCCCTCATAGCGGGAGGACCCCCCATGAGCAGTTCTTC. The whole variable domain, remainder taken from reference TRBV7-9 and TRBJ2-1, is DTGVSQNPRHKITKRGQNVTFRCDPISEHNRLYWYRQTLGQGPEFLTYFQNEAQLEKSRLLSDRFSAERPKGSFSTLEIQRTEQGDSAMYLCASSPHSGRTPHEQFFGPGTRLTVL.